One sample yielded the 2 T cell receptor beta chains listed below, sequenced in a study of regulatory T cells in long-lasting Graves disease. To make TCR beta libraries, researchers used iRepertoire HTBI primers and Arm-PCR of CDR3 regions. TCRdb ran MiXCR on the multiplex PCR reads and lists one entry per CDR3 protein. Among around 450,000 distinct CDR3 sequences, 15% were seen once, and the ten largest hold about 8.2%. The time point denotes: newly diagnosed GD, antithyroid drugs for less than 3 months. PBMC RNA was the source of the TCR library. The data also belong to a second study, concerning T cells in Graves' hyperthyroidism and ophthalmopathy.

This sample comprised peripheral blood mononuclear cells (PBMCs), obtained at new diagnosis, from a patient treated with antithyroid drugs. The receptors originated from a woman aged 40 to 49 with Graves disease.

CDR3 sequence (DNA): TGTGCCAGTCCAGGGGATGGGTCCAGGAGAACTAACTATGGCTACACCTTC. This codes for CASPGDGSRRTNYGYTF. This chain joins TRBV5-8 and TRBJ1-2, with a possible D match to TRBD1 (6 bases). Looked up from germline, CDR1 is SGHTS and CDR2 is YDEGEE. Trimming took 8 bases from V and 0 from J, leaving 23 bases between them. The CDR3 length is 17 residues.

There are many counts of this clonotype. The chain's CDR3 is CASSEAPNFSGNTIYF. CDR3 coding DNA: TGTGCCAGCAGTGAAGCCCCGAACTTCTCTGGAAACACCATATATTTT. The gene calls are TRBV2 and TRBJ1-3; D is undetermined. The CDR3 runs to 16 residues. Germline assignment: CDR1 SNHLY and CDR2 FYNNEI. The V end was cut by 0 bases, the J end by 0 bases, with 9 bases between.